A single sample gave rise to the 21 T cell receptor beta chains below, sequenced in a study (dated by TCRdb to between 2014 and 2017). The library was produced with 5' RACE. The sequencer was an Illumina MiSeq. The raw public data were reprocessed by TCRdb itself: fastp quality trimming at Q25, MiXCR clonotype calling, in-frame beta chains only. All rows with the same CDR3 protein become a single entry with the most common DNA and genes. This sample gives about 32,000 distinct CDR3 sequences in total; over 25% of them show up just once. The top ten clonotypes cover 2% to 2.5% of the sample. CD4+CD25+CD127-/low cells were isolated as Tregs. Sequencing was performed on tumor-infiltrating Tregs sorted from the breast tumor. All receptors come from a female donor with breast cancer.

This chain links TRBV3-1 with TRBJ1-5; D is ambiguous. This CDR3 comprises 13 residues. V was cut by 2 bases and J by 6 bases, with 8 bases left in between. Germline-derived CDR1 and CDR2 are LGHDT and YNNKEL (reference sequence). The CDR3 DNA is TGTGCCAGCAGCCAACGCGATGGTCAGCCCCAGCATTTT. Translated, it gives CASSQRDGQPQHF.

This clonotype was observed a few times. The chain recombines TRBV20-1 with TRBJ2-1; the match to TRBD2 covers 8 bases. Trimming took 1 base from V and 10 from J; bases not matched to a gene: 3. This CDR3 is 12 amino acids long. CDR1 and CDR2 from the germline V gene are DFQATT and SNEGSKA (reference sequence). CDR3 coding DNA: TGCAGTGCTAGAGTGCGCGGGAGGGAGCAGTTCTTC. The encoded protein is CSARVRGREQFF.

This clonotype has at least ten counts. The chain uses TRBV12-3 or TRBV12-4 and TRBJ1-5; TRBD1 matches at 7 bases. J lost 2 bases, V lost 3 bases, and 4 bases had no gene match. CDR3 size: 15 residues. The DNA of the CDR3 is TGTGCCAGCAGTTTCGCCGGACAGGGCAATCAGCCCCAGCATTTT. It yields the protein CASSFAGQGNQPQHF.

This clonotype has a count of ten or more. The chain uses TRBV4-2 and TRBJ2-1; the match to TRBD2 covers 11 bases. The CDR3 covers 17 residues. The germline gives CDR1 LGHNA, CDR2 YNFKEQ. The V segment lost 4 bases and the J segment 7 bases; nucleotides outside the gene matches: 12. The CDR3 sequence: CASSLLISGRADNEQFF. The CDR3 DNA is TGTGCCAGCAGCCTCCTCATTAGCGGGAGGGCCGATAATGAGCAGTTCTTC.

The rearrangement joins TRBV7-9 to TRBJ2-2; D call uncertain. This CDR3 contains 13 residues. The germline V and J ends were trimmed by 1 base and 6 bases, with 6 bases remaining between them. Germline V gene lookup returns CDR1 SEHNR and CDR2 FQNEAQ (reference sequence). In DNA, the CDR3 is TGTGCCAGCAGCTTAGTAGTTTCCGGGGAGCTGTTTTTT. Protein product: CASSLVVSGELFF.

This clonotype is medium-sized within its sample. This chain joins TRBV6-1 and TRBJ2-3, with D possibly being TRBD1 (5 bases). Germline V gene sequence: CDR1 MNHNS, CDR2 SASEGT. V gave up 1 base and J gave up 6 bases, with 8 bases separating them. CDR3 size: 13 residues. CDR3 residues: CASSEGTPDTQYF. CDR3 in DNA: TGTGCCAGCAGTGAAGGGACACCCGATACGCAGTATTTT.

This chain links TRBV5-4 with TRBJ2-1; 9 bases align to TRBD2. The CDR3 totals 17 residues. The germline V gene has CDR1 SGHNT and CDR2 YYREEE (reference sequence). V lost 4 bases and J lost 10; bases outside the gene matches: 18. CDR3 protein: CASSSGLARSLRGEQFF. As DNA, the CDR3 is TGTGCCAGCAGCAGCGGACTAGCGAGATCATTAAGGGGGGAGCAGTTCTTC.

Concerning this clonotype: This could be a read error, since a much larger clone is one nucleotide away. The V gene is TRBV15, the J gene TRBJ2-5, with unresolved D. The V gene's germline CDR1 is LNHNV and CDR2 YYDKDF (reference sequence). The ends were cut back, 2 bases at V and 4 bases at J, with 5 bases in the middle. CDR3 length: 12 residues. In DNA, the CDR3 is TGTGCCACCAGCAGAAATAGAGAGACCCAGTACTTC. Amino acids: CATSRNRETQYF.

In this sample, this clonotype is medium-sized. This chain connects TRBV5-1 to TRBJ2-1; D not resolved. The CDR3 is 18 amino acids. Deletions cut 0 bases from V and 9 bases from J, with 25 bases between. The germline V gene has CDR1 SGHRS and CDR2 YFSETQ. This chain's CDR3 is CASSLALAVTRPKSEQFF. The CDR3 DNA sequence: TGCGCCAGCAGCTTGGCCTTGGCCGTCACGAGACCGAAGAGTGAGCAGTTCTTC.

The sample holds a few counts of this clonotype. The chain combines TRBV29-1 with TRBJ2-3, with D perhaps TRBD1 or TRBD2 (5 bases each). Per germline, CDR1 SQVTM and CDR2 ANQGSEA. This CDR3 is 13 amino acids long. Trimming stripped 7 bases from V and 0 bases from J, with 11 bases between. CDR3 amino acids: CSGGTVSTDTQYF. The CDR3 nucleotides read TGCAGCGGAGGGACCGTTAGCACAGATACGCAGTATTTT.

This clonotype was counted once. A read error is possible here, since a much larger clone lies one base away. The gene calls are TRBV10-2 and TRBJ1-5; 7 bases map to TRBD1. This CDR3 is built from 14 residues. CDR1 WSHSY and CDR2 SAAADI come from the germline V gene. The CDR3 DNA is TGCGCCAGCAGCAAAGGGGGCGAGAATCGGCCCCAGCATTTT. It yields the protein CASSKGGENRPQHF.

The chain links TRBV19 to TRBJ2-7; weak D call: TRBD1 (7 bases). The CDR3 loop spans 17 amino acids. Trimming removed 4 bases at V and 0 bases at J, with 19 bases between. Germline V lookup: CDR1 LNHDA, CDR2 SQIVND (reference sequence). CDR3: CASSRRGRDSSSYEQYF. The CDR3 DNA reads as TGTGCCAGTAGTAGAAGGGGGCGGGATTCCTCCTCCTACGAGCAGTACTTC.

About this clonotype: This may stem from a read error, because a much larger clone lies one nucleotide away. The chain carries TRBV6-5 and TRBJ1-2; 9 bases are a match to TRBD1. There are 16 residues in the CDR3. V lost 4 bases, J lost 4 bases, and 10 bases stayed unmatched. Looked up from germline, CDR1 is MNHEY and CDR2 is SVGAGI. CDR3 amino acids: CASSFGVEGQGYGYTF. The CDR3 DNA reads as TGTGCCAGCAGTTTTGGGGTGGAGGGACAGGGCTATGGCTACACCTTC.

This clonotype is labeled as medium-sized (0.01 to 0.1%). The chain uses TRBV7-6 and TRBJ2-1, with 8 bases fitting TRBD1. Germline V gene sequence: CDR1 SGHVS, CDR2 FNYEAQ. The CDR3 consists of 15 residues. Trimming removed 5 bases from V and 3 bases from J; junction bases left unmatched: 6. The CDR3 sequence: CASSIGQGYYNEQFF. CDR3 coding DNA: TGTGCCAGCAGCATCGGACAGGGATACTACAATGAGCAGTTCTTC. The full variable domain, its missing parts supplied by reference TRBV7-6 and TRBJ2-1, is GAGVSQSPRYKVTKRGQDVALRCDPISGHVSLYWYRQALGQGPEFLTYFNYEAQQDKSGLPNDRFSAERPEGSISTLTIQRTEQRDSAMYRCASSIGQGYYNEQFFGPGTRLTVL.

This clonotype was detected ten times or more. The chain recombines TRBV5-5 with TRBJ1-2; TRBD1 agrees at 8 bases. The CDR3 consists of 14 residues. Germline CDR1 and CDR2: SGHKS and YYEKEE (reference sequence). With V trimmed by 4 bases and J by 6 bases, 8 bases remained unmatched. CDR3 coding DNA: TGTGCCAGCAGCACACGACAGGGGAGAAATGGCTACACCTTC. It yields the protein CASSTRQGRNGYTF.

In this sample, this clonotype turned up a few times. The CDR3 spells CASSARQGMGNQPQHF. The CDR3 DNA reads as TGTGCCAGCAGTGCGCGACAGGGCATGGGCAATCAGCCCCAGCATTTT. The genes are TRBV28 and TRBJ1-5; 7 bases map to TRBD1. Germline CDR1 reads MDHEN; CDR2 reads SYDVKM. J was trimmed by 2 bases and V by 5 bases; bases with no gene match: 9. The CDR3 is made up of 16 amino acids.

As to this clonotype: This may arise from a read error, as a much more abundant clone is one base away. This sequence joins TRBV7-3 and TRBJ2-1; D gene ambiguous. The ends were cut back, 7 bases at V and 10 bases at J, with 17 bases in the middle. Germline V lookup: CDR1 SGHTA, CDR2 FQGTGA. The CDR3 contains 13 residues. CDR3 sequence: CASNLLGAGEQFF. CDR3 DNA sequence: TGTGCCAGCAACTTGCTCGGAGCAGGCGAGCAGTTCTTC.

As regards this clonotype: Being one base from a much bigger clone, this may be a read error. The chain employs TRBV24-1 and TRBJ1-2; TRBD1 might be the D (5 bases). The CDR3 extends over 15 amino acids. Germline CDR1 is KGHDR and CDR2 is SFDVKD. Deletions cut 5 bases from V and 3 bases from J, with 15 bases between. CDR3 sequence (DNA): TGTGCCACCAGTGGCGTCGGGACCTCTGACTATGGCTACACCTTC. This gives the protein CATSGVGTSDYGYTF.

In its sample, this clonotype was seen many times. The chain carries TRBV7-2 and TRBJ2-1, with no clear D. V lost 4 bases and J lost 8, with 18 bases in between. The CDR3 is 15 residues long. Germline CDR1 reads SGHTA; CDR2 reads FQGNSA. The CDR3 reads CASSYRSEPTDEQFF. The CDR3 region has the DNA TGTGCCAGCAGCTACCGCTCCGAGCCTACCGATGAGCAGTTCTTC.

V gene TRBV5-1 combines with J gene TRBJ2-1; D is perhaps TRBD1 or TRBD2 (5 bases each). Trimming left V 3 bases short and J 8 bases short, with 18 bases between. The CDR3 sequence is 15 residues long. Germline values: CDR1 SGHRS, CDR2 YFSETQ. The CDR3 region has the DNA TGCGCCAGCAGCTCTAAGAGTCCGGGACGGGATGAGCAGTTCTTC. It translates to CASSSKSPGRDEQFF. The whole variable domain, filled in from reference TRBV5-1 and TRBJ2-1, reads KAGVTQTPRYLIKTRGQQVTLSCSPISGHRSVSWYQQTPGQGLQFLFEYFSETQRNKGNFPGRFSGRQFSNSRSEMNVSTLELGDSALYLCASSSKSPGRDEQFFGPGTRLTVL.

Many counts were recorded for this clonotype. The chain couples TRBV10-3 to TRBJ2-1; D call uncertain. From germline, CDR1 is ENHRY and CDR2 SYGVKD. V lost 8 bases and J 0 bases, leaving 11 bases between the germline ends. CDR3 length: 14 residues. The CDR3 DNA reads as TGTGCCATCGGGCTGGCGAGCTCCTACAATGAGCAGTTCTTC. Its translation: CAIGLASSYNEQFF.